The 14 T cell receptor beta chains presented below share a single source sample, sequenced in a study of cytomegalovirus exposure and HLA in healthy donors. The PCR had 60 Vbeta and 13 Jbeta primers. Only in-frame clones appear in the TCRdb table, and some are missing; sequencing was by immunoSEQ multiplex PCR. The data hold under 130,000 clones, with around 86% observed a single time. The source material was PBMCs. These receptors all come from a man aged 30 to 45 in good health and CMV-seropositive.

This clone was counted a single time. The chain couples TRBV5-6 to TRBJ1-4, with 8 bases matching TRBD1. Germline CDR1 reads SGHDT; CDR2 reads YYEEEE. The CDR3 spans 14 residues. The J segment lost 3 bases and the V segment lost 3 bases, leaving 1 base of the junction unmatched. The CDR3, as DNA: TGTGCCAGCAGCTCGACAGGGGCTAATGAAAAACTGTTTTTT. Protein sequence: CASSSTGANEKLFF.

This clone has only one observation. The rearrangement uses TRBV10-3 and TRBJ1-1, with TRBD1 as a possible D gene (5 bases). The CDR3 extends over 12 amino acids. The V end lost 2 bases, the J end lost 8 bases, and 9 bases lay between the germline ends. From germline, CDR1 is ENHRY and CDR2 SYGVKD. Written as DNA, the CDR3 is TGTGCCATCAGTGAGCCGGGGGTGGAAGCTTTCTTT. Translated: CAISEPGVEAFF.

The V and J genes are TRBV4-3 and TRBJ2-2, with 8 bases fitting TRBD1. Germline trimming cut 3 bases from V and 3 bases from J; bases unmatched to any gene: 3. The CDR3 loop spans 15 amino acids. CDR1 LGHNA and CDR2 YSLEER come from the germline V gene. CDR3 DNA sequence: TGCGCCAGCAGCCAGGGGACAGGACACACCGGGGAGCTGTTTTTT. This encodes CASSQGTGHTGELFF.

V is TRBV7-8 and J is TRBJ2-7, with D perhaps matching TRBD2 (7 bases). Germline loops: CDR1 SGHVS, CDR2 FQNEAQ. The CDR3 length is 14 residues. V shed 5 bases and J shed 6 bases, with 17 bases lying between them. Here the CDR3 DNA reads TGTGCCAGCAGCCTCAACAGGGAGGGTTCCGAGCAGTACTTC. It yields the protein CASSLNREGSEQYF.

The CDR3 nucleotides are TGTGCCAGCAGCCCGACAGGGGGGTTAAGCACCGGGGAGCTGTTTTTT. Translated: CASSPTGGLSTGELFF. The chain recombines TRBV11-1 with TRBJ2-2; 9 nucleotides line up with TRBD1. This CDR3 contains 16 residues. The V gene end was trimmed by 5 bases and the J gene end by 4 bases; junction bases not matched to a gene: 8. Per the germline V gene, CDR1 is SGHAT and CDR2 is FQDESV (reference sequence).

Many counts were recorded for this clone. The chain combines TRBV6-6 with TRBJ2-7; D is possibly TRBD1 (7 bases). From germline, CDR1 is MNHNY and CDR2 SVGAGI (reference sequence). V lost 4 bases, J lost 3 bases, and 19 bases lay in between. CDR3 length: 16 residues. CDR3 sequence (DNA): TGTGCCAGCAGTTCACCGGGCGGGGACAGAGGCTACGAGCAGTACTTC. As protein: CASSSPGGDRGYEQYF.

V and J are TRBV29-1 and TRBJ2-7, with 12 bases aligning to TRBD1. The CDR3 is 14 amino acids. V trimming: 4 bases; J trimming: 5 bases; junction bases outside the gene matches: 6. Germline V gene sequence: CDR1 SQVTM, CDR2 ANQGSEA. The CDR3 DNA follows: TGCAGCGTTGCCTCCGGGACAGGGGGCAACGAGCAGTACTTC. Translating gives CSVASGTGGNEQYF.

The chain recombines TRBV2 with TRBJ2-5; D is possibly TRBD1 (6 bases). The V and J ends lost 9 bases and 1 base respectively, with 18 bases between them. The CDR3 has 15 amino acids. Germline V gives CDR1 SNHLY, CDR2 FYNNEI. The CDR3 loop reads CASLQGRNAQETQYF. As DNA, the CDR3 is TGTGCCAGTCTCCAGGGGCGAAACGCCCAAGAGACCCAGTACTTC.

This clone was seen a handful of times. This rearrangement joins TRBV5-6 to TRBJ1-1; 8 bases align to TRBD1. The CDR3 sequence is 14 residues long. The V gene's germline CDR1 is SGHDT and CDR2 YYEEEE. The trim removed 5 bases at V and 6 bases at J, leaving 9 bases unmatched. The CDR3: CASSFPDRASEAFF. CDR3 bases: TGTGCCAGCAGTTTCCCGGACAGGGCGTCTGAAGCTTTCTTT.

The chain joins TRBV9 to TRBJ2-1, with a weak D call TRBD2 (5 bases). Germline lookup yields CDR1 SGDLS and CDR2 YYNGEE. The CDR3 runs to 13 residues. The V and J ends lost 4 bases and 12 bases respectively, with 17 bases between them. CDR3 in amino acids: CASSSRDRVGQFF. Here the CDR3 DNA reads TGTGCCAGCAGCTCCCGGGATCGAGTGGGGCAGTTCTTC.

The table lists this clone with a count of one. This sequence joins TRBV28 and TRBJ2-7; tentative D call: TRBD2 (5 bases). Trimming cost V 10 bases and J 5 bases, with 15 bases left between them. Germline V CDR1 and CDR2: MDHEN, SYDVKM. The CDR3 length is 12 residues. Here the CDR3 DNA reads TGTGCCACCGCCCTCGAGGGCCACGAGCAGTACTTC. Its protein product is CATALEGHEQYF.

V gene TRBV21-1 combines with J gene TRBJ2-7; TRBD2 was called by the table and not checked on the DNA. TRBV21-1 is annotated as a pseudogene. CDR3 length equals 14 residues. Written as DNA, the CDR3 is TGTGCCAGCAGCCCCCCATTAAGGGAGTACGAGCAGTACTTC. Its protein product is CASSPPLREYEQYF.

The J gene is TRBJ1-2, the V gene TRBV30, with TRBD1 as a possible D gene (6 bases). The CDR3 covers 14 residues. The V and J ends lost 4 bases and 0 bases respectively, with 12 bases between them. The germline CDR1 and CDR2 sequences are GTSNPN and SVGIG (reference sequence). CDR3 region: CAWTRGPANYGYTF. The CDR3, as DNA: TGTGCCTGGACCAGGGGCCCCGCTAACTATGGCTACACCTTC.

The chain has TRBV7-2 and TRBJ2-1; perhaps TRBD2 as D (7 bases). This CDR3 spans 15 amino acids. Germline V gives CDR1 SGHTA, CDR2 FQGNSA. Trimming left V 7 bases short and J 4 bases short, with 17 bases between. DNA for the CDR3: TGTGCCAGCATCCAAGCTGGGGGGGCGTACAATGAGCAGTTCTTC. This codes for CASIQAGGAYNEQFF. The entire variable domain, with the rest obtained from reference TRBV7-2 and TRBJ2-1, is as follows: GAGVSQSPSNKVTEKGKDVELRCDPISGHTALYWYRQSLGQGLEFLIYFQGNSAPDKSGLPSDRFSAERTGGSVSTLTIQRTQQEDSAVYLCASIQAGGAYNEQFFGPGTRLTVL.